The rows below give T cell receptor beta chains drawn from one sample of a study of post-analysis software for immune sequencing data. One entry per CDR3 protein, called by TCRdb with MiXCR from the PCR reads. The sample has 180,000 or so distinct CDR3 sequences, 25% to 30% seen once. The material sequenced was blood. Source of these receptors: a girl younger than 18 with multiple sclerosis. Both conserved end residues are part of each CDR3. D genes are given only for firm matches. Part of the rows lack a size; the others show once, few, many or a class for expanded clones.

TRBV28	few	.	14	TRBJ1-2	CASSNSARERGYTF	TGTGCCAGCAGCAACTCGGCCAGGGAGCGCGGCTACACCTTC
TRBV5-1	.	.	16	TRBJ1-1	CASRSGRLGGNTEAFF	TGCGCCAGCCGGAGTGGGCGGTTGGGGGGGAACACTGAAGCTTTCTTT
TRBV20-1	.	TRBD2	17	TRBJ2-5	CSASWGLAGGRQETQYF	TGCAGTGCTAGTTGGGGACTAGCGGGAGGGCGTCAAGAGACCCAGTACTTC
TRBV9	.	.	14	TRBJ1-1	CASSVVGGNTEAFF	TGTGCCAGCAGCGTAGTAGGCGGAAACACTGAAGCTTTCTTT
TRBV5-8	many	.	15	TRBJ2-7	CASSLEGGTAYEQYF	TGTGCCAGCAGCTTGGAGGGGGGGACTGCCTACGAGCAGTACTTC
TRBV5-1	.	TRBD1	14	TRBJ1-1	CASSAGTGNTEAFF	TGCGCCAGCAGCGCCGGGACAGGGAACACTGAAGCTTTCTTT
TRBV6-6	once	TRBD1	15	TRBJ1-5	CASSYGQGPSRAQHF	TGTGCCAGCAGTTACGGACAGGGGCCGTCCCGGGCCCAGCATTTT
TRBV5-1	few	.	13	TRBJ1-1	CASSFGVTTEAFF	TGCGCCAGCAGCTTCGGGGTTACCACTGAAGCTTTCTTT
TRBV20-1	many	.	16	TRBJ2-7	CSARWWGRSHSYEQYF	TGCAGTGCTAGATGGTGGGGGAGGTCGCACTCCTACGAGCAGTACTTC
TRBV15	many	TRBD2	14	TRBJ2-1	CATSPAGFYNEQFF	TGTGCCACCAGTCCAGCGGGATTCTACAATGAGCAGTTCTTC
TRBV5-1	few	.	15	TRBJ2-7	CASSFGNGDSYEQYF	.
TRBV5-1	few	TRBD2	15	TRBJ2-7	CASSRLAGGNYEQYF	TGCGCCAGCAGCCGCCTAGCGGGGGGGAACTACGAGCAGTACTTC
TRBV15	many	TRBD2	16	TRBJ2-7	CATSGGLAATPAEQYF	TGTGCCACCAGCGGGGGACTAGCGGCCACACCCGCCGAGCAGTACTTC
TRBV4-1	.	TRBD2	17	TRBJ2-7	CASSPTVPSGSSYEQYF	TGCGCCAGCAGCCCCACGGTCCCTAGCGGGAGCTCCTACGAGCAGTACTTC
TRBV30	.	TRBD1	15	TRBJ2-7	CAWASRDRGGYEQYF	TGTGCCTGGGCTTCTCGGGACAGGGGCGGGTACGAGCAGTACTTC
TRBV12-3/TRBV12-4	many	.	15	TRBJ2-7	CASRGDYLKIYEQYF	TGTGCCAGCAGGGGAGATTACCTTAAAATTTACGAGCAGTACTTC